The 22 T cell receptor beta chains below were found in one sample sequenced in a study of T cell clones after liver transplantation. Profiled with immunoSEQ multiplex PCR; TCRdb holds only in-frame clones, not every one. The table shows 20,000 to 30,000 clones, with about three quarters occurring only once. Sequences were derived from CD4+ T cells from blood, sampled before liver transplant. The source is a human donor who received a liver transplant.

This clone has only one observation. CDR3 sequence: CASNGLAGTRETQYF. The CDR3 DNA reads TGTGCCAGCAACGGACTAGCGGGGACAAGGGAGACCCAGTACTTC. The chain joins TRBV2 to TRBJ2-5, with 12 positions matching TRBD2. From germline, CDR1 is SNHLY and CDR2 FYNNEI. CDR3 size: 15 residues. The junction had 8 bases not matched to a gene; V was cut back by 7 bases and J by 5 bases.

The rearrangement links TRBV5-8 to TRBJ2-7; D possibly uses TRBD1 or TRBD2 (5 bases each). Germline CDR1 and CDR2: SGHTS and YDEGEE. Trimming shortened V by 0 bases and J by 6 bases, and 10 bases separated the two germline ends. The CDR3 is made up of 13 amino acids. CDR3 in DNA: TGTGCCAGCAGCTTGGCAGAGGGGCTCGAGCAGTACTTC. It encodes CASSLAEGLEQYF.

The rearrangement uses TRBV6-1 and TRBJ2-2; a possible D gene is TRBD2 (6 bases). There are 14 residues in the CDR3. V lost 6 bases, J lost 5 bases, and 13 bases lay in between. Germline CDR1 and CDR2: MNHNS and SASEGT. The CDR3 protein is CASSALASTGELFF. CDR3 bases: TGTGCCAGCAGCGCGCTAGCGTCTACCGGGGAGCTGTTTTTT.

The chain links TRBV19 to TRBJ1-5; the D is unclear. Germline CDR1 and CDR2: LNHDA and SQIVND (reference sequence). This CDR3 is 13 amino acids long. Trimming took off 3 bases at V and 7 bases at J, with 10 bases between the two ends. This CDR3 reads CASSIPPEQPQHF. The CDR3 DNA sequence: TGTGCCAGTAGTATCCCACCAGAACAGCCCCAGCATTTT. Full variable domain (rest looked up from reference TRBV19 and TRBJ1-5): DGGITQSPKYLFRKEGQNVTLSCEQNLNHDAMYWYRQDPGQGLRLIYYSQIVNDFQKGDIAEGYSVSREKKESFPLTVTSAQKNPTAFYLCASSIPPEQPQHFGDGTRLSIL.

This clone was observed once. The CDR3 DNA reads as TGTGCCAGCAGTTACAGTAGGCAGGGGCCCAGCGAGCAGTACGTC. It codes for CASSYSRQGPSEQYV. This chain joins TRBV6-5 and TRBJ2-7, with D possibly TRBD1 on 6 matching bases. CDR1 is MNHEY and CDR2 is SVGAGI in the germline V gene. The CDR3 runs to 15 residues. Trimming took 2 bases from V and 6 from J, leaving 17 bases between them.

The chain couples TRBV6-5 to TRBJ2-3; no firm D call. This CDR3 is 12 amino acids long. Germline V CDR1 and CDR2: MNHEY, SVGAGI. Trimming cost V 11 bases and J 1 base, with 10 bases left between them. The CDR3 DNA follows: TGTGCCTGCGGCCAGGGCACAGATACGCAGTATTTT. Translating it yields CACGQGTDTQYF.

This chain uses TRBV28 with TRBJ2-2; 9 nucleotides match TRBD1. Trimming took 6 bases from V and 1 from J; bases not matched to a gene: 6. The CDR3 extends over 16 amino acids. CDR1 is MDHEN and CDR2 is SYDVKM in the germline V gene. The CDR3 DNA reads as TGTGCCAGCAGACCTACAGGGGGCGGGAACACCGGGGAGCTGTTTTTT. Encoded protein: CASRPTGGGNTGELFF. Variable domain in full (rest from reference TRBV28 and TRBJ2-2): DVKVTQSSRYLVKRTGEKVFLECVQDMDHENMFWYRQDPGLGLRLIYFSYDVKMKEKGDIPEGYSVSREKKERFSLILESASTNQTSMYLCASRPTGGGNTGELFFGEGSRLTVL.

The V gene is TRBV6-1, the J gene TRBJ1-5; 10 nucleotides line up with TRBD1. CDR3 size: 15 residues. Trimming cost V 3 bases and J 7 bases; bases outside gene matches: 6. Looked up from germline, CDR1 is MNHNS and CDR2 is SASEGT. CDR3 sequence (DNA): TGTGCCAGCAGTGACCCCGGGACAGGGGAACAGCCCCAGCATTTT. It encodes CASSDPGTGEQPQHF.

This clone occurred once. The V and J genes are TRBV5-8 and TRBJ2-7; the D call may be TRBD1 or TRBD2 (5 bases each). The CDR3 is made up of 18 amino acids. CDR1 and CDR2 (germline): SGHTS, YDEGEE. V shed 6 bases and J shed 2 bases, with 27 bases lying between them. Here the CDR3 DNA reads TGTGCCAGCAACCCGATTAAGGAACCCGGGACGACTACCTACGAGCAGTACTTC. This encodes CASNPIKEPGTTTYEQYF. Filled out from reference TRBV5-8 and TRBJ2-7, the complete variable domain reads EAGVTQSPTHLIKTRGQQATLRCSPISGHTSVYWYQQALGLGLQFLLWYDEGEERNRGNFPPRFSGRQFPNYSSELNVNALELEDSALYLCASNPIKEPGTTTYEQYFGPGTRLTVT.

The CDR3 is CASGPRTGVYNEQFF. The CDR3 DNA is TGTGCCAGCGGTCCGAGGACAGGGGTATACAATGAGCAGTTCTTC. The J gene is TRBJ2-1, the V gene TRBV27, with 9 nucleotides matching TRBD1. The CDR3 length is 15 residues. Trimming at V came to 8 bases and at J to 4 bases, leaving 9 bases not matched to a gene. The germline CDR1 and CDR2 sequences are MNHEY and SMNVEV (reference sequence).

This clone was observed a handful of times. This chain uses TRBV6-1 with TRBJ2-2; 13 positions match TRBD2. Germline lookup yields CDR1 MNHNS and CDR2 SASEGT. This CDR3 region has 15 residues. V lost 5 bases and J lost 5; bases outside the gene matches: 2. This CDR3 is CASSRTSGGTGELFF. CDR3 nucleotides: TGTGCCAGCAGTCGGACTAGCGGGGGTACCGGGGAGCTGTTTTTT.

V usage is TRBV5-1 and J usage is TRBJ2-3; TRBD2 matches 8 bases. This CDR3 contains 15 residues. V shed 0 bases, J shed 1 base, and the junction held 1 base outside the gene matches. CDR1 is SGHRS, CDR2 YFSETQ, per germline. Here the CDR3 DNA reads TGCGCCAGCAGCTTGGCAGCGGGGGGCACAGATACGCAGTATTTT. It encodes CASSLAAGGTDTQYF.

V is TRBV5-6 and J is TRBJ2-7; TRBD1 aligns across 9 bases. With V trimmed by 5 bases and J by 5 bases, 14 bases remained unmatched. The CDR3 length is 16 residues. CDR1 SGHDT and CDR2 YYEEEE come from the germline V gene. The CDR3: CASSPYLDRGKNEQYF. CDR3 coding DNA: TGTGCCAGCAGTCCTTACTTGGACAGGGGTAAGAACGAGCAGTACTTC.

This clone showed up just a few times. This sequence joins TRBV11-2 and TRBJ2-2; no definite D call. The germline V and J ends were trimmed by 5 bases and 7 bases, with 8 bases remaining between them. In germline, CDR1 is SGHAT, CDR2 FQNNGV. The CDR3 contains 12 residues. The DNA for the CDR3 is TGTGCCAGCAGCCACCGTCACGGGGAGCTGTTTTTT. Translating it yields CASSHRHGELFF. The variable domain in full, with the rest retrieved from reference TRBV11-2 and TRBJ2-2, is EAGVAQSPRYKIIEKRQSVAFWCNPISGHATLYWYQQILGQGPKLLIQFQNNGVVDDSQLPKDRFSAERLKGVDSTLKIQPAKLEDSAVYLCASSHRHGELFFGEGSRLTVL.

The chain recombines TRBV18 with TRBJ2-7; 7 bases map to TRBD1. V shed 3 bases and J 2 bases; nucleotides not matched to a gene: 4. Germline CDR1 and CDR2: KGHSH and LQKENI. This CDR3 spans 14 amino acids. This CDR3 reads CASSPDTGAYEQYF. The DNA for the CDR3 is TGTGCCAGCTCACCCGATACAGGGGCCTACGAGCAGTACTTC.

The gene calls are TRBV2 and TRBJ2-7; D is unclear. The CDR3 consists of 12 residues. From germline, CDR1 is SNHLY and CDR2 FYNNEI. The V gene lost 5 bases and the J gene lost 1 base, with 6 bases spanning the gap. The CDR3 here is CASSSDSYEQYV. The CDR3 DNA is TGTGCCAGCAGTTCTGATTCCTACGAGCAGTACGTC.

The chain couples TRBV30 to TRBJ1-2; weak D call: TRBD1 (5 bases). CDR1 and CDR2 (germline): GTSNPN, SVGIG (reference sequence). Trimming pared 4 bases from V and 8 bases from J, leaving 11 bases between. The CDR3 extends over 11 amino acids. The CDR3 DNA sequence: TGTGCCTGGACAGGGAGTAGGGGCTACACCTTC. This gives the protein CAWTGSRGYTF.

Concerning this clone itself: The same CDR3 arises from other DNA sequences in this sample as well. The chain is built from TRBV7-2 and TRBJ2-5; 7 positions match TRBD1. From germline, CDR1 is SGHTA and CDR2 FQGNSA. The V gene end was trimmed by 1 base and the J gene end by 4 bases; junction bases not matched to a gene: 0. This CDR3 region has 13 residues. The CDR3 region is CASSLDRGETQYF. CDR3 nucleotide sequence: TGTGCCAGCAGCTTAGACAGGGGAGAGACCCAGTACTTC.

The chain carries TRBV6-4 and TRBJ2-5; 8 nucleotides match TRBD2. J gave up 4 bases and V 4 bases, and 14 bases lay outside the gene matches. Germline CDR1 is MRHNA and CDR2 is SNTAGT. The CDR3 is made up of 17 amino acids. The CDR3: CASSGVNGLASGETQYF. The CDR3 DNA reads TGTGCCAGCAGTGGGGTAAACGGACTAGCCTCTGGAGAGACCCAGTACTTC.

The genes are TRBV20-1 and TRBJ2-1; D call uncertain. This CDR3 is built from 11 residues. Germline V lookup: CDR1 DFQATT, CDR2 SNEGSKA (reference sequence). The V end was cut by 6 bases, the J end by 6 bases, with 9 bases between. For the CDR3, the DNA is TGCAGTGCCTCCCCCCTCAATGAGCAGTTCTTC. Translated: CSASPLNEQFF.

The J gene is TRBJ2-5, the V gene TRBV4-3; tentative D call: TRBD2 (7 bases). In germline, CDR1 is LGHNA, CDR2 YSLEER. Trimming took off 2 bases at V and 5 bases at J, with 15 bases between the two ends. This CDR3 comprises 15 residues. The CDR3 nucleotides read TGCGCCAGCAGCCAACGCTTAGAGGGGGGGGAGACCCAGTACTTC. As protein: CASSQRLEGGETQYF.

The V and J genes are TRBV4-3 and TRBJ2-5; D gene ambiguous. Trimming cost V 0 bases and J 9 bases, with 17 bases left between them. CDR1 LGHNA and CDR2 YSLEER come from the germline V gene. CDR3 length equals 15 residues. The CDR3 coding sequence is TGCGCCAGCAGCCAAGATCGAGACATTGGTTTACCCCAGTACTTC. Residues: CASSQDRDIGLPQYF.